This T cell receptor (beta chain) was sequenced during a study of T cell repertoires in cytomegalovirus infection. Study in general: Peptides in the study included HLA-C-restricted and HLA-B-restricted CMV epitopes. CMV infection plus the matching HLA type was flagged by public TCR beta signatures.

Per the germline V gene, CDR1 is ENHRY and CDR2 is SYGVKD. The germline V and J ends were trimmed by 0 bases and 0 bases, with 5 bases remaining between them. CDR3 length equals 14 residues. A remark on this clonotype: The antigen remains undetermined.

TCRdb called the reads again in MiXCR, with one record for every CDR3 protein. This table has 100,000 to 150,000 distinct CDR3 sequences, about 31% appearing once. Study outcomes and limitations: CMV-specific TCR beta clonotypes restricted by HLA-C dominated the ex vivo response.

This clonotype was obtained from a human donor in good health (CMV status not recorded). Some clones in this sample may be carry-over from other donors' samples. This chain links TRBV10-3 with TRBJ1-1; D is unresolved. Sequences were derived from CD8+ T cells from cultured PBMCs, sampled from culture after CMV antigen stimulation. The DNA for the CDR3 is TGTGCCATCAGTGAGTCGGGAATGAACACTGAAGCTTTCTTT. It encodes CAISESGMNTEAFF.